A single sample gave rise to the 21 T cell receptor beta chains below, sequenced in a study of tissue T cells after allogeneic stem cell transplantation. Profiled with immunoSEQ multiplex PCR; TCRdb holds only in-frame clones, not every one. The sample records about 21,000 clones, 69% being singletons. The sequenced sample was blood. The receptors stem from a female BALB/c mouse in good health. As its MHC haplotype, the strain has H2-d.

Points on this clone: Mouse gene names apply. The read ends 1 residue early relative to the CDR3; the germline J gene fills the gap. The chain links TRBV13-2 to TRBJ1-6; no reliable D call. TRBJ1-6 is reported as an ORF; its role is uncertain. This CDR3 region has 13 residues. Trimming removed 3 bases at V and 3 bases at J, with 4 bases between. The V gene's germline CDR1 is NNHNN and CDR2 SYGAGS (reference sequence). CDR3 in amino acids: CASGANYNSPLYF. The part of the CDR3 DNA that was read is TGTGCCAGCGGTGCTAACTATAATTCGCCCCTCTAC.

This clone was recorded a few times. The listed genes are named as in mouse. The sequence runs out 1 residue before the end of the CDR3; the remainder is reconstructed from the germline J gene. The chain is built from TRBV13-2 and TRBJ1-3; a weak D match, TRBD1 (6 bases). V shed 0 bases and J shed 1 base, with 8 bases lying between them. CDR3 length equals 15 residues. Germline V CDR1 and CDR2: NNHNN, SYGAGS (reference sequence). The chain's CDR3 is CASGDAGHSGNTLYF. The CDR3 bases that were read are TGTGCCAGCGGTGATGCGGGACACTCTGGAAATACGCTCTAT.

As for this clone: The genes and germline here are from mouse. Sequencing ends 1 residue short of the CDR3 end; the germline J gene provides the rest. The chain combines TRBV19 with TRBJ1-1; D is unclear. Germline CDR1 FNHDT, CDR2 SITEND (reference sequence). The CDR3 is 13 amino acids. V lost 2 bases and J 0 bases, leaving 5 bases between the germline ends. CDR3: CASSIQANTEVFF. The sequenced part of the CDR3 DNA is TGTGCCAGCAGTATCCAGGCAAACACAGAAGTCTTC.

In the case of this clone: Gene names denote mouse genes. Sequencing ends 1 residue short of the CDR3 end; the germline J gene provides the rest. This rearrangement joins TRBV13-1 to TRBJ1-4; 9 nucleotides agree with TRBD1. Germline CDR1 NSHNY, CDR2 SYGAGN. This CDR3 spans 15 amino acids. Germline trimming cut 3 bases from V and 3 bases from J; bases unmatched to any gene: 3. The CDR3 spells CASSGTGEANERLFF. The sequenced part of the CDR3 DNA is TGTGCCAGCAGTGGGACAGGGGAGGCCAACGAAAGATTATTT. Full variable domain (rest looked up from reference TRBV13-1 and TRBJ1-4): EAAVTQSPRNKVTVTGGNVTLSCRQTNSHNYMYWYRQDTGHGLRLIHYSYGAGNLRIGDVPDGYKATRTTQEDFFLLLELASPSQTSLYFCASSGTGEANERLFFGHGTKLSVL.

With regard to this clone: Mouse gene names and germline throughout. With the read ending 1 residue before the CDR3 end, the germline J gene is used to fill in that end. The chain couples TRBV13-2 to TRBJ1-6; TRBD1 might be the D (6 bases). Being an ORF, TRBJ1-6 has a function that is uncertain. There are 14 residues in the CDR3. Germline V CDR1 and CDR2: NNHNN, SYGAGS (reference sequence). Trimming removed 1 base at V and 7 bases at J, with 9 bases between. The sequenced part of the CDR3 DNA is TGTGCCAGCGGTGATACAGGGAGGAATTCGCCCCTCTAC. Encoded protein: CASGDTGRNSPLY. The full CDR3 sequence reads CASGDTGRNSPLYF.

As regards this clone: Genes and germline come from the mouse. The read comes to an end 1 residue before the CDR3 does, leaving the germline J gene to fill in the end. V and J are TRBV19 and TRBJ2-7; 14 positions match TRBD2. This CDR3 spans 14 amino acids. CDR1 is FNHDT, CDR2 SITEND, per germline (reference sequence). Losses at the gene ends were 2 bases for V and 7 bases for J; bases not matched to a gene: 2. CDR3: CASSMGLGGREQYF. The covered CDR3 bases are TGTGCCAGCAGTATGGGACTGGGGGGGCGCGAACAGTAC.

This clone appeared a few times. The listed genes are named as in mouse. The read comes to an end 1 residue before the CDR3 does, leaving the germline J gene to fill in the end. This chain joins TRBV20 and TRBJ2-5, with D unclear. The CDR3 runs to 13 residues. Germline V lookup: CDR1 GFQATS, CDR2 STVNSAI. V lost 1 base and J 0 bases, leaving 5 bases between the germline ends. The sequenced CDR3 bases are TGTGGTGCTAGGGGAGGGAACCAAGACACCCAGTAC. This codes for CGARGGNQDTQY. The whole CDR3 is CGARGGNQDTQYF.

This clone was observed a handful of times. Mouse germline and gene names are used. The CDR3 is CASSPQGISNERLFF. The CDR3 bases that were read are TGTGCCAGCAGCCCACAGGGAATTTCCAACGAAAGATTATTT. The chain employs TRBV19 and TRBJ1-4; D may be TRBD1 (6 bases). The read finishes 1 residue shy of the CDR3 end, and the germline J gene is used to complete it. There are 15 residues in the CDR3. CDR1 is FNHDT and CDR2 is SITEND in the germline V gene (reference sequence). V shed 5 bases and J shed 0 bases, with 11 bases lying between them.

Comments on this clone: Any gene name here is a mouse gene name. The missing CDR3 end, 1 residue past where the read stops, is filled in from the germline J gene. The J gene is TRBJ2-1, the V gene TRBV31, with 10 bases that match TRBD1. In germline, CDR1 is GKSSPN, CDR2 SITVG. The junction had 5 bases not matched to a gene; V was cut back by 3 bases and J by 6 bases. The CDR3 contains 14 residues. CDR3 loop: CAWRAGTGVAEQFF. CDR3 bases read: TGTGCCTGGAGGGCCGGGACAGGGGTTGCTGAGCAGTTC. Full variable domain (outside the CDR3, taken from reference TRBV31 and TRBJ2-1): AQTIHQWPVAEIKAVGSPLSLGCTIKGKSSPNLYWYWQATGGTLQQLFYSITVGQVESVVQLNLSASRPKDDQFILSTEKLLLSHSGFYLCAWRAGTGVAEQFFGPGTRLTVL.

Comment on this clone: The gene symbols are mouse symbols. The CDR3 extends 1 residue past the end of the read, so its final part is completed from the germline J gene. The rearrangement uses TRBV2 and TRBJ2-2; 7 bases match TRBD2. The CDR3 consists of 16 residues. Germline CDR1 reads LGHNA; CDR2 reads YSYQKL. The trim removed 0 bases at V and 0 bases at J, leaving 1 base unmatched. CDR3 bases read: TGTGCCAGCAGCCAAGATGGGGGGTCAAACACCGGGCAGCTCTAC. This encodes CASSQDGGSNTGQLY. The entire CDR3 protein reads CASSQDGGSNTGQLYF.

In the case of this clone: Gene names refer to mouse genes. Sequencing ends 1 residue short of the CDR3 end; the germline J gene provides the rest. V and J are TRBV13-1 and TRBJ2-1, with 8 positions matching TRBD1. Per germline, CDR1 NSHNY and CDR2 SYGAGN. The V segment lost 5 bases and the J segment 4 bases; nucleotides outside the gene matches: 5. The CDR3 consists of 14 residues. CDR3 residues: CASRAGGAYAEQFF. The CDR3 DNA, read in part, is TGTGCCAGCAGGGCAGGGGGCGCTTATGCTGAGCAGTTC.

Points on this clone: Germline and genes: mouse. The read terminates 1 residue ahead of where the CDR3 ends, so the germline J gene completes it. The chain combines TRBV13-3 with TRBJ2-3; 10 nucleotides align to TRBD2. Per the germline V gene, CDR1 is NNHDY and CDR2 is SYVADS. The length of the CDR3 is 14 residues. V was pared by 7 bases and J by 0 bases, with 2 bases of the junction left unmatched. This chain's CDR3 is CASRDWGSAETLYF. CDR3 bases read: TGTGCCAGCCGGGACTGGGGAAGTGCAGAAACGCTGTAT.

Concerning this clone: Gene names are the mouse ones. The read gets to within 1 residue of the CDR3 end, and the germline J gene fills in the rest. The chain uses TRBV2 and TRBJ1-3; D is uncertain. This CDR3 spans 14 amino acids. The germline V and J ends were trimmed by 1 base and 0 bases, with 4 bases remaining between them. The V gene's germline CDR1 is LGHNA and CDR2 YSYQKL. The part of the CDR3 DNA that was read is TGTGCCAGCAGCCAAGGAAATTCTGGAAATACGCTCTAT. Its translation is CASSQGNSGNTLY. The whole CDR3 reads CASSQGNSGNTLYF.

Remarks on this clone: An end of the junction does not agree with germline; a read error may underlie this. Any gene name here is a mouse gene name. The CDR3 is cut off 1 residue early in the read; its end comes from the germline J gene. Distinct nucleotide sequences in the sample also encode this CDR3. V usage is TRBV24 and J usage is TRBJ2-1; 10 bases line up with TRBD1. Germline V gene data show CDR1 as KGHTA and CDR2 as FRNEEI. The CDR3 is made up of 16 amino acids. The part of the CDR3 DNA that was read is TGTGCCAGTAGTCTGCCCTGGACAGGGGGCTATGCTGAGCAGTTC. Protein sequence: CASSLPWTGGYAEQF. The full CDR3 is CASSLPWTGGYAEQFF.

This clone was counted a few times. Mouse names are used for the genes. The read ends 1 residue before the CDR3 terminus; that terminus is restored from the germline J gene. This chain links TRBV29 with TRBJ2-7, with unresolved D. V gave up 7 bases and J gave up 2 bases, with 6 bases separating them. Germline V gene sequence: CDR1 MSHET, CDR2 SYDVDS. This CDR3 contains 11 residues. The CDR3 sequence is CASIQPYEQYF. The CDR3 bases that were read are TGTGCTAGCATCCAACCCTATGAACAGTAC.

Concerning this clone itself: The gene names given are mouse names. The read ends 1 residue early relative to the CDR3; the germline J gene fills the gap. This sequence joins TRBV13-3 and TRBJ2-4; 7 bases are shared with TRBD1. J lost 1 base, V lost 4 bases, and 3 bases had no gene match. The germline CDR1 and CDR2 sequences are NNHDY and SYVADS. The CDR3 is 14 residues long. The sequenced part of the CDR3 DNA is TGTGCCAGCAGTTACAGGGGCGGTCAAAACACCTTGTAC. Encoded protein: CASSYRGGQNTLY. The whole CDR3 protein reads CASSYRGGQNTLYF. Full variable domain (missing parts from reference TRBV13-3 and TRBJ2-4): EAAVTQSPRSKVAVTGGKVTLSCHQTNNHDYMYWYRQDTGHGLRLIHYSYVADSTEKGDIPDGYKASRPSQENFSLILELASLSQTAVYFCASSYRGGQNTLYFGAGTRLSVL.

The count of this clone is one. The germline and genes are mouse ones. Sequencing ends 1 residue short of the CDR3 end; the germline J gene provides the rest. The J gene is TRBJ1-1, the V gene TRBV2, with D possibly TRBD1 on 5 matching bases. CDR1 is LGHNA, CDR2 YSYQKL, per germline. V lost 3 bases and J lost 4, with 9 bases in between. CDR3 length equals 13 residues. CDR3 sequence reads: CASSHRESTEVFF. Incomplete CDR3 DNA: TGTGCCAGCAGCCACAGGGAAAGCACAGAAGTCTTC.

This clone was counted between two and nine times. All gene names here are mouse names. The DNA ends 1 residue before the CDR3 does, and the rest of the CDR3 is filled in from the germline J gene. The chain couples TRBV13-1 to TRBJ2-7; no reliable D call. CDR1 is NSHNY and CDR2 is SYGAGN in the germline V gene. Trimming stripped 1 base from V and 0 bases from J, with 8 bases between. CDR3 length: 14 residues. The CDR3 spells CASSDLGSSYEQYF. The CDR3 DNA, read in part, is TGTGCCAGCAGTGATTTGGGAAGCTCCTATGAACAGTAC.

Concerning this clone: All gene names here are mouse names. The read terminates 1 residue before the CDR3 end, so the remaining end is supplied by the germline J gene. The chain links TRBV19 to TRBJ1-3, with D possibly being TRBD1 (6 bases). V was clipped by 5 bases and J by 3 bases, with 6 bases between them. Germline lookup yields CDR1 FNHDT and CDR2 SITEND (reference sequence). This CDR3 contains 12 residues. Incomplete CDR3 DNA: TGTGCCAGCAGACAGGGTGGAAATACGCTCTAT. Amino acid sequence: CASRQGGNTLY. The CDR3, in full, reads CASRQGGNTLYF.

About this clone itself: Germline and genes here are mouse. The read halts 1 residue ahead of the CDR3 end, with the missing end drawn from the germline J gene. This chain uses TRBV13-2 with TRBJ2-5; 9 bases agree with TRBD2. There are 15 residues in the CDR3. Trimming at V came to 3 bases and at J to 3 bases, leaving 5 bases not matched to a gene. Germline assignment: CDR1 NNHNN and CDR2 SYGAGS (reference sequence). CDR3 amino acids: CASGAPGLGQDTQYF. CDR3 DNA (partial): TGTGCCAGCGGTGCCCCGGGACTGGGTCAAGACACCCAGTAC.

For this clone: Gene names follow the mouse nomenclature. The read falls 1 residue short of the CDR3 end, and the missing part is taken from the germline J gene. The chain couples TRBV5 to TRBJ2-5; D is possibly TRBD2 (6 bases). V was clipped by 0 bases and J by 0 bases, with 10 bases between them. The germline V gene encodes CDR1 LGHNA and CDR2 YNLKQL (reference sequence). This CDR3 is 16 amino acids long. The covered CDR3 bases are TGTGCCAGCAGCCAAGAATGGGGGTCTAACCAAGACACCCAGTAC. It yields the protein CASSQEWGSNQDTQY. The full-length CDR3 reads as CASSQEWGSNQDTQYF.